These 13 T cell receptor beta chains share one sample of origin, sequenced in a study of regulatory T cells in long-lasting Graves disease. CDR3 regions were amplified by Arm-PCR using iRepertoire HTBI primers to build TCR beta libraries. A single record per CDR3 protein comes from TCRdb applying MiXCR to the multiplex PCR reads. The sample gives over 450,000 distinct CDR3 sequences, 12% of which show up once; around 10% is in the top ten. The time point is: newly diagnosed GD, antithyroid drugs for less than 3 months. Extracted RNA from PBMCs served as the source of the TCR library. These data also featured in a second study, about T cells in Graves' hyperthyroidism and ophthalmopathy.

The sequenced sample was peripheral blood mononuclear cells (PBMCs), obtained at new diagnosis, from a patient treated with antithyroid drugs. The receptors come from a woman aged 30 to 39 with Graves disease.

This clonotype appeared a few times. CDR3 bases: TGTGCCACCAGCAGAGATGGGCTAGCGGGAGTGGGTGAGCAGTTCTTC. Its translation: CATSRDGLAGVGEQFF. The rearrangement uses TRBV15 and TRBJ2-1; 10 nucleotides align to TRBD2. The CDR3 extends over 16 amino acids. Germline values: CDR1 LNHNV, CDR2 YYDKDF (reference sequence). V shed 0 bases, J shed 9 bases, and the junction held 8 bases outside the gene matches. Based on the CDR3 plus reference TRBV15 and TRBJ2-1, the full variable domain is DAMVIQNPRYQVTQFGKPVTLSCSQTLNHNVMYWYQQKSSQAPKLLFHYYDKDFNNEADTPDNFQSRRPNTSFCFLDIRSPGLGDTAMYLCATSRDGLAGVGEQFFGPGTRLTVL.

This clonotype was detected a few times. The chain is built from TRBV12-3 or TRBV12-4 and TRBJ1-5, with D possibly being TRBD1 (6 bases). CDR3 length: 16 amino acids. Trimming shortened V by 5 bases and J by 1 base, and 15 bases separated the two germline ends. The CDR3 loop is CASSHTGIYSNQPQHF. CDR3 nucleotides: TGTGCCAGCAGTCATACAGGGATTTACAGCAATCAGCCCCAGCATTTT.

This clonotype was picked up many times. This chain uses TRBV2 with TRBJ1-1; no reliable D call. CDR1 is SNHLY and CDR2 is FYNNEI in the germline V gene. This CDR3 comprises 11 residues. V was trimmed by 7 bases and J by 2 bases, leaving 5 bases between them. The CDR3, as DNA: TGTGCCAGCAATCCTAACACTGAAGCTTTCTTT. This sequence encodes CASNPNTEAFF. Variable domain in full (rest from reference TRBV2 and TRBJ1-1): EPEVTQTPSHQVTQMGQEVILRCVPISNHLYFYWYRQILGQKVEFLVSFYNNEISEKSEIFDDQFSVERPDGSNFTLKIRSTKLEDSAMYFCASNPNTEAFFGQGTRLTVV.

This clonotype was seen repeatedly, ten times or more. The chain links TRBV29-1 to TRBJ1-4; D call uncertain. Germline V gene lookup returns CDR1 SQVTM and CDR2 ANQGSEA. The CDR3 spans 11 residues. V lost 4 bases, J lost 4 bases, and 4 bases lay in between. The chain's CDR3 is CSVAVNEKLFF. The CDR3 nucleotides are TGCAGCGTTGCAGTTAATGAAAAACTGTTTTTT. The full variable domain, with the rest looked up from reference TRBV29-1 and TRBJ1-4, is SAVISQKPSRDICQRGTSLTIQCQVDSQVTMMFWYRQQPGQSLTLIATANQGSEATYESGFVIDKFPISRPNLTFSTLTVSNMSPEDSSIYLCSVAVNEKLFFGSGTQLSVL.

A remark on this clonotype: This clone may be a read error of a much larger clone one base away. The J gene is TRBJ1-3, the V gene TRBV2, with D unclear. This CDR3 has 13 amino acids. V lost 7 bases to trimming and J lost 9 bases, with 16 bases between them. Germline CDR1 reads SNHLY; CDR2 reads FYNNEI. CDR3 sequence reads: CASTLNVRGTIYF. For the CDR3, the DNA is TGTGCCAGCACATTGAACGTCCGGGGCACCATATATTTT.

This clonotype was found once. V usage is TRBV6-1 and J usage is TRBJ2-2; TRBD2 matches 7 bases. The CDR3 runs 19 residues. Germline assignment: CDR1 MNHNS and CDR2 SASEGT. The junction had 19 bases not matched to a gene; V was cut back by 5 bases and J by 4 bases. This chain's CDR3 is CASSRPASGNPVGTGELFF. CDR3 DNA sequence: TGTGCCAGCAGTCGCCCGGCTAGCGGAAACCCCGTGGGCACCGGGGAGCTGTTTTTT.

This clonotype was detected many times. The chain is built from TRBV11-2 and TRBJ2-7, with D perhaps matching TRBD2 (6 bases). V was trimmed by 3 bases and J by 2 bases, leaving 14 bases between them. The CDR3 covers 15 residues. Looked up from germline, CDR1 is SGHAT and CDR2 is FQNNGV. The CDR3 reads CASSFSLAETYEQYF. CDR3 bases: TGTGCCAGCAGCTTTAGCTTAGCGGAAACCTACGAGCAGTACTTC.

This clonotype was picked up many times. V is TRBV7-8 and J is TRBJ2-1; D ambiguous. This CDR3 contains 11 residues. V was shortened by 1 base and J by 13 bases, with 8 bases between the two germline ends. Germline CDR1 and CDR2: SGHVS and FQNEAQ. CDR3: CASSLGLGQFF. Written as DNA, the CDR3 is TGTGCCAGCAGCTTAGGCTTGGGACAGTTCTTC.

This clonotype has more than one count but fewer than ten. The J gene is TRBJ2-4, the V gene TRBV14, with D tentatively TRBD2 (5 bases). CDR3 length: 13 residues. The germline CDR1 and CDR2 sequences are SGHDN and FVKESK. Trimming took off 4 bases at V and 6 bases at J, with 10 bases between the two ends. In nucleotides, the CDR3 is TGTGCCAGCAGCCCTTCCCGGGGAAACATTCAGTACTTC. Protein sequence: CASSPSRGNIQYF.

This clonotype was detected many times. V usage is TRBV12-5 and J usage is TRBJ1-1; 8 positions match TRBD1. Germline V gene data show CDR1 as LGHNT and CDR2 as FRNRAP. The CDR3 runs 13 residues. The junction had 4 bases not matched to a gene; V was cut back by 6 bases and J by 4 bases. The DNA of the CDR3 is TGTGCTAGTGGGTCAGGGGGCGGCACTGAAGCTTTCTTT. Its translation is CASGSGGGTEAFF.

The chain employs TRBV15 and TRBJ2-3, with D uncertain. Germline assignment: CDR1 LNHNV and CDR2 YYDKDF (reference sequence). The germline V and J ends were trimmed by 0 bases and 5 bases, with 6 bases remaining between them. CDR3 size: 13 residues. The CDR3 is CATSRDLRDTQYF. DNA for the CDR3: TGTGCCACCAGCAGAGATCTAAGAGATACGCAGTATTTT.

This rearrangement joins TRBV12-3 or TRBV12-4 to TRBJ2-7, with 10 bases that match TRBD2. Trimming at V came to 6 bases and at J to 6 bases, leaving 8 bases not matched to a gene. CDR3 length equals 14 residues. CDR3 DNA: TGTGCCAGCAGCCCATCTAGCGGGAGTGGCGAGCAGTACTTC. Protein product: CASSPSSGSGEQYF.

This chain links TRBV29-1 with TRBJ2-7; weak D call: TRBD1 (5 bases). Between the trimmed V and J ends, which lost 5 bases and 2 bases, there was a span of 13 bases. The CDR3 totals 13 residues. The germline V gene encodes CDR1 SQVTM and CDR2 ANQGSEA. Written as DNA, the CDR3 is TGCAGCGTTATTGCAGGGTCAACCTACGAGCAGTACTTC. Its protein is CSVIAGSTYEQYF.